A selection of T cell receptor beta chains follows, all from one sample in a study of T-cell reconstitution after alpha-beta-depleted transplantation in children. TCRdb re-derived calls from the PCR reads in MiXCR, one entry per CDR3 protein. This table holds just over 350,000 distinct CDR3 sequences, more than 10% found once. Source: PBMCs, taken from the stem cell graft. All receptors derive from a human donor who donated a stem cell graft to a child with Fanconi anemia. Each CDR3 is given with its conserved first and last residue. Fields, in order: J gene, V gene, CDR3 protein.

j_gene: TRBJ2-2
v_gene: TRBV28
CDR3aa: CASHGTDRGELFF

j_gene: TRBJ1-5
v_gene: TRBV4-3
CDR3aa: CASSQDKGGQPQHF

j_gene: TRBJ2-2
v_gene: TRBV7-3
CDR3aa: CASSSGQKPTGELFF

j_gene: TRBJ2-4
v_gene: TRBV27
CDR3aa: CASSDRIAKNIQYF

j_gene: TRBJ2-4
v_gene: TRBV13
CDR3aa: CASSLGQTNIQYF

j_gene: TRBJ2-3
v_gene: TRBV5-6
CDR3aa: CASSPPITDTQYF

j_gene: TRBJ1-1
v_gene: TRBV12-3/TRBV12-4
CDR3aa: CASSRLAGTEAFF

j_gene: TRBJ2-1
v_gene: TRBV5-1
CDR3aa: CASSLAPGDHEQFF

j_gene: TRBJ1-3
v_gene: TRBV11-2
CDR3aa: CASSFTHTIYF

j_gene: TRBJ2-1
v_gene: TRBV4-2
CDR3aa: CASSQEGTGIPYNEQFF

j_gene: TRBJ2-7
v_gene: TRBV12-3/TRBV12-4
CDR3aa: CASSLATLGQYF

j_gene: TRBJ2-1
v_gene: TRBV2
CDR3aa: CAFCSPPPGLGPYNEQFF

j_gene: TRBJ2-5
v_gene: TRBV4-3
CDR3aa: CASSQGIAGALGQTQYF

j_gene: TRBJ2-2
v_gene: TRBV7-9
CDR3aa: CASSLESTGELFF

j_gene: TRBJ2-5
v_gene: TRBV4-1
CDR3aa: CASSQVRGGNQETQYF

j_gene: TRBJ1-2
v_gene: TRBV15
CDR3aa: CATSRDLGGARGSSGYTF

j_gene: TRBJ2-2
v_gene: TRBV10-3
CDR3aa: CAISGQGGTGELFF

j_gene: TRBJ2-1
v_gene: TRBV2
CDR3aa: CASRRDREDEQFF

j_gene: TRBJ1-5
v_gene: TRBV28
CDR3aa: CASSSPRAGKGNQPQHF

j_gene: TRBJ1-2
v_gene: TRBV18
CDR3aa: CASSTGQGGYGYTF

j_gene: TRBJ1-1
v_gene: TRBV12-3/TRBV12-4
CDR3aa: CASSNREGTEAFF

j_gene: TRBJ2-7
v_gene: TRBV20-1
CDR3aa: CSATPYYSYEQYF

j_gene: TRBJ2-3
v_gene: TRBV7-3
CDR3aa: CASSEQRGDTDTQYF

j_gene: TRBJ1-5
v_gene: TRBV15
CDR3aa: CATSSGRVPNQPQHF

j_gene: TRBJ2-2
v_gene: TRBV4-1
CDR3aa: CASSHPPGLTPLTGELFF

j_gene: TRBJ2-7
v_gene: TRBV29-1
CDR3aa: CSVVGNSDGPYEQYF

j_gene: TRBJ2-1
v_gene: TRBV12-3/TRBV12-4
CDR3aa: CASSQGQGEVFF

j_gene: TRBJ1-3
v_gene: TRBV29-1
CDR3aa: CSVDGSPGNTIYF

j_gene: TRBJ2-3
v_gene: TRBV6-5
CDR3aa: CATQLRGGMSTDTQYF

j_gene: TRBJ2-1
v_gene: TRBV10-3
CDR3aa: CAISESGLAGGKNEQFF

j_gene: TRBJ2-5
v_gene: TRBV5-1
CDR3aa: CASSNPQNRGETQYF

j_gene: TRBJ2-2
v_gene: TRBV6-1
CDR3aa: CASGMNGVPTGELIF

j_gene: TRBJ1-5
v_gene: TRBV28
CDR3aa: CASSSTSQPQHF

j_gene: TRBJ1-2
v_gene: TRBV28
CDR3aa: CASSLEGMRGYTF

j_gene: TRBJ2-2
v_gene: TRBV24-1
CDR3aa: CATSDPKVNTGELFF

j_gene: TRBJ1-1
v_gene: TRBV29-1
CDR3aa: CSVEDPGSRGTEAFF

j_gene: TRBJ2-3
v_gene: TRBV6-1
CDR3aa: CAIPRQESTDTQYF

j_gene: TRBJ1-1
v_gene: TRBV11-2
CDR3aa: CASSTGPYTEAFF

j_gene: TRBJ1-2
v_gene: TRBV5-6
CDR3aa: CASARDSPIGSYTF

j_gene: TRBJ2-5
v_gene: TRBV7-2
CDR3aa: CASSPRPGGTQYF

j_gene: TRBJ2-3
v_gene: TRBV7-9
CDR3aa: CASSLTEPTDTQYF

j_gene: TRBJ2-1
v_gene: TRBV20-1
CDR3aa: CSARESPADLGHNEQFF

j_gene: TRBJ1-1
v_gene: TRBV3-1
CDR3aa: CASSPEGLKGTEAFF

j_gene: TRBJ1-1
v_gene: TRBV11-2
CDR3aa: CASSLVGGFGGFF

j_gene: TRBJ1-1
v_gene: TRBV3-1
CDR3aa: CASSQIWGEEAFF

j_gene: TRBJ2-4
v_gene: TRBV7-9
CDR3aa: CASSQTGVGNIQYF

j_gene: TRBJ1-5
v_gene: TRBV29-1
CDR3aa: CSVEWYELRNQPQHF